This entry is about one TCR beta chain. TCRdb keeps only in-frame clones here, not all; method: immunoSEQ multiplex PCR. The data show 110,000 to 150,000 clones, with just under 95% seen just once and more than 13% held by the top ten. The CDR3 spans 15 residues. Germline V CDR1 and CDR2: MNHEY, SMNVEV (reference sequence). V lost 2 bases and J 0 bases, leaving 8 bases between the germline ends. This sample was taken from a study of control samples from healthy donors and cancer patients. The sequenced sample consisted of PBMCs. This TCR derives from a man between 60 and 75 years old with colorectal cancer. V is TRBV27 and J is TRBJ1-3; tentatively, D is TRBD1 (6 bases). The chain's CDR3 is CASSLKGGSGNTIYF. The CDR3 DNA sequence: TGTGCCAGCAGTTTAAAGGGGGGCTCTGGAAACACCATATATTTT.